This entry describes one T cell receptor beta chain. Its antigen is unknown. One base away there is no much larger clone; base qualities are not given. This entry comes from a study of blood T cell repertoires in COVID-19 (dated by TCRdb to 2020 to 2021). Looking at the study overall: Samples from collaborators originated in the United States, Italy and Spain and spanned both the acute and convalescent phases of COVID-19. The repertoires were made available in a free public database intended to serve as a resource for research on the immune response to SARS-CoV-2. The material from the prospective study consisted of cDNA or gDNA derived from T cells, B-cell-depleted T cells, or PBMCs. Samples were obtained from the ongoing ImmuneRACE study (first 160 participants) and from 950 to 1,500 subjects provided by 6 global collaborators. Subjects who had been exposed to COVID-19, were actively infected with it, or had recovered from it provided the deeply sampled blood TCRbeta repertoires that made up the dataset. Sample metadata almost always included a de-identified subject ID, COVID-19 status, age in years and sex. Where HLA class I and class II types were available, the types were taken from metadata supplied by the sample provider, not from assay-based typing. Broad study findings and their caveats: The amount of clinical and demographic metadata varied by source and participant and was provided uncurated.

Whole blood was collected in K2EDTA tubes by collaborating institutions according to the institutions' own protocols. For TCRbeta analysis, collaborator samples were shipped as frozen whole blood, as isolated PBMCs, or as DNA extracted from either sample type. The germline V gene sets CDR1 to MGHRA and CDR2 to YSYEKL. The cysteine opens and the phenylalanine closes a CDR3 of 18 amino acids. Just CDR3 DNA is preserved here, 54 bases in frame from base 1. The junction shows trimming of 0 bases on V and 1 base on J, and the gene matches do not reach 10 bases of it. The immunoSEQ Assay, a bias-controlled multiplex PCR, was used to amplify TCRbeta CDR3 regions from genomic DNA. Per the source publication's procedure: The number of nucleated cells in each sample was estimated from the amplification of reference gene primers within the assay. To quantify the absolute abundance of each unique TCRbeta CDR3 rearrangement, sequence reads were collapsed and filtered. For each sample, productive Simpson clonality was calculated by taking the square root of Simpson's diversity index across productive rearrangements. What TCRdb holds here is the immuneACCESS table cut down to in-frame rearrangements. Part of the clones is not present; checked against another copy, under half of the missing clones reflect an unresolved V gene, and the others are unexplained. The V and J calls and the clone size are those of that table, but D and trimming were determined from the DNA. This sample is represented by fewer than 120,000 clones; 88% of them were singletons. 3.3% of the sample rests with the top ten.

The chain uses TRBV4-1 and TRBJ1-1; TRBD1 lines up with 8 middle nucleotides. The origin of this receptor is a woman between 45 and 65 years old with acute or convalescent COVID-19. Sample: peripheral blood. The CDR3 sequence is CASSQDLLTGGANTEAFF. The nucleotides read TGCGCCAGCAGCCAAGATCTGTTAACAGGGGGGGCGAACACTGAAGCTTTCTTT.